Each of the 26 T cell receptor beta chains below was sequenced from the same sample in a study of T cell repertoires in cytomegalovirus infection. In TCRdb, the reads were re-called with MiXCR into one record per CDR3 protein. The sample lists some 220,000 distinct CDR3 sequences; approximately 7% were seen once. The sequenced sample consisted of PBMCs. The receptor source for this set is a human donor in good health (CMV status not recorded). Some clones in this sample may be carry-over from other donors' samples.

This clonotype was seen at least ten times. This rearrangement joins TRBV6-2 or TRBV6-3 to TRBJ2-3; no firm D call. The ends were cut back, 6 bases at V and 7 bases at J, with 11 bases in the middle. The germline V gene has CDR1 MNHEY and CDR2 SVGEGT. The CDR3 consists of 12 residues. As DNA, the CDR3 is TGTGCCAGCAGCAGTCGATCCTATACGCAGTATTTT. The encoded protein is CASSSRSYTQYF.

In this sample, this clonotype turned up many times. The rearrangement links TRBV19 to TRBJ1-1; 7 nucleotides align to TRBD1. The J segment lost 4 bases and the V segment lost 3 bases, leaving 2 bases of the junction unmatched. Germline lookup yields CDR1 LNHDA and CDR2 SQIVND (reference sequence). This CDR3 is built from 13 residues. CDR3 bases: TGTGCCAGTAGTATGACAGGGCGCACTGAAGCTTTCTTT. As protein: CASSMTGRTEAFF.

Ten or more counts support this clonotype. This chain connects TRBV7-2 to TRBJ2-5, with D perhaps TRBD2 (5 bases). The CDR3 length is 11 residues. CDR1 and CDR2 (germline): SGHTA, FQGNSA. Trimming pared 10 bases from V and 6 bases from J, leaving 12 bases between. The CDR3 sequence is CATQFGKTQYF. In DNA form, the CDR3 reads TGTGCCACCCAATTCGGGAAGACCCAGTACTTC.

This clonotype was counted many times. The chain carries TRBV6-2 or TRBV6-3 and TRBJ1-5, with 9 bases lining up with TRBD1. The CDR3 has 15 residues. V was clipped by 2 bases and J by 6 bases; unmatched bases: 5. Germline V gene lookup returns CDR1 MNHEY and CDR2 SVGEGT. DNA of the CDR3: TGTGCCAGCAGTTACACGGACAGGGGAGGTCAGCCCCAGCATTTT. Translating it yields CASSYTDRGGQPQHF.

A few counts support this clonotype. The chain is built from TRBV12-3 or TRBV12-4 and TRBJ2-1; tentative D call: TRBD1 (5 bases). The CDR3 length is 15 residues. The V end lost 6 bases, the J end lost 6 bases, and 18 bases lay between the germline ends. The CDR3 sequence is CASRAKSTASNEQFF. DNA of the CDR3: TGTGCCAGCAGAGCAAAGTCGACAGCGTCCAATGAGCAGTTCTTC.

Ten or more counts support this clonotype. The chain has TRBV7-2 and TRBJ2-7, with 8 bases identical to TRBD2. V trimming: 8 bases; J trimming: 2 bases; junction bases outside the gene matches: 8. The CDR3 is 14 amino acids. CDR1 is SGHTA, CDR2 FQGNSA, per germline. CDR3 region: CASRPSGGPYEQYF. The CDR3 nucleotides read TGTGCCAGCCGCCCGAGCGGGGGCCCCTACGAGCAGTACTTC.

CDR3 region: CASKETRPEHQHF. CDR3 DNA: TGTGCCAGCAAAGAGACCCGCCCCGAGCACCAGCATTTT. This chain links TRBV2 with TRBJ1-5, with D unclear. CDR1 is SNHLY, CDR2 FYNNEI, per germline. Trimming pared 7 bases from V and 12 bases from J, leaving 19 bases between. The CDR3 runs 13 residues.

This clonotype was recorded at least ten times. V and J are TRBV7-2 and TRBJ2-7; no definite D call. The V gene lost 1 base and the J gene lost 0 bases, with 7 bases spanning the gap. Germline V gene data show CDR1 as SGHTA and CDR2 as FQGNSA. The CDR3 is made up of 14 amino acids. The CDR3 sequence is CASSLDGLSYEQYF. Written as DNA, the CDR3 is TGTGCCAGCAGCTTAGATGGTCTCTCCTACGAGCAGTACTTC.

Points on this clonotype: A much larger clonotype is one base distant, so this may be a read error. The chain has TRBV20-1 and TRBJ1-6; the D is unclear. Trimming stripped 3 bases from V and 14 bases from J, with 8 bases between. The V gene's germline CDR1 is DFQATT and CDR2 SNEGSKA (reference sequence). This CDR3 is 10 amino acids long. The CDR3 sequence: CSARLGSLHF. CDR3 DNA: TGCAGTGCTAGGTTAGGGTCCCTCCACTTT.

There are many counts of this clonotype. The chain is built from TRBV2 and TRBJ2-7, with 12 positions matching TRBD1. The V segment lost 2 bases and the J segment 6 bases; nucleotides outside the gene matches: 5. Germline CDR1 is SNHLY and CDR2 is FYNNEI. CDR3 length equals 15 residues. CDR3 sequence: CASSERDRGLGEQYF. CDR3 nucleotide sequence: TGTGCCAGCAGTGAACGGGACAGGGGGCTGGGCGAGCAGTACTTC.

This clonotype was seen repeatedly, ten times or more. The chain links TRBV7-2 to TRBJ2-5, with 15 positions matching TRBD2. CDR1 is SGHTA and CDR2 is FQGNSA in the germline V gene. CDR3 length equals 19 residues. Trimming cost V 5 bases and J 4 bases; bases outside gene matches: 14. The CDR3 DNA reads as TGTGCCAGCAGCCGGACTAGCGGGGGGGTGGTTGGTTTTCGAGAGACCCAGTACTTC. The encoded protein is CASSRTSGGVVGFRETQYF. Together with reference TRBV7-2 and TRBJ2-5, the CDR3 gives the full variable domain: GAGVSQSPSNKVTEKGKDVELRCDPISGHTALYWYRQSLGQGLEFLIYFQGNSAPDKSGLPSDRFSAERTGGSVSTLTIQRTQQEDSAVYLCASSRTSGGVVGFRETQYFGPGTRLLVL.

This clonotype was seen repeatedly, ten times or more. V is TRBV7-2 and J is TRBJ1-3, with D perhaps matching TRBD1 (6 bases). Germline V gives CDR1 SGHTA, CDR2 FQGNSA. The CDR3 is 13 residues long. V was clipped by 9 bases and J by 1 base, with 10 bases between them. The chain's CDR3 is CASRGASGNTIYF. DNA of the CDR3: TGTGCCAGTAGGGGGGCTTCTGGAAACACCATATATTTT.

Ten or more counts support this clonotype. This chain joins TRBV29-1 and TRBJ1-1, with TRBD1 identical over 8 bases. The CDR3 sequence is 15 residues long. Looked up from germline, CDR1 is SQVTM and CDR2 is ANQGSEA. Trimming at V came to 2 bases and at J to 5 bases, leaving 10 bases not matched to a gene. As DNA, the CDR3 is TGCAGCGTTGAAAATAGGTACAGGGGGTGGACTGAAGCTTTCTTT. Translation gives CSVENRYRGWTEAFF.

The V gene is TRBV5-1, the J gene TRBJ2-1; D gene uncertain. The CDR3 has 15 amino acids. V lost 1 base to trimming and J lost 1 base, with 9 bases between them. Germline-derived CDR1 and CDR2 are SGHRS and YFSETQ. The CDR3 sequence is CASSLYRASYNEQFF. CDR3 bases: TGCGCCAGCAGCTTGTACCGGGCTTCCTACAATGAGCAGTTCTTC. Based on the CDR3 plus reference TRBV5-1 and TRBJ2-1, the full variable domain is KAGVTQTPRYLIKTRGQQVTLSCSPISGHRSVSWYQQTPGQGLQFLFEYFSETQRNKGNFPGRFSGRQFSNSRSEMNVSTLELGDSALYLCASSLYRASYNEQFFGPGTRLTVL.

The chain is built from TRBV18 and TRBJ2-7; D possibly corresponds to TRBD2 (5 bases). Between the trimmed V and J ends, which lost 3 bases and 4 bases, there was a span of 10 bases. The germline V gene has CDR1 KGHSH and CDR2 LQKENI. This CDR3 has 13 residues. The DNA of the CDR3 is TGTGCCAGCTCACCGGGAGAAGATTACGAGCAGTACTTC. It specifies CASSPGEDYEQYF.

This clonotype was recorded at least ten times. V and J are TRBV18 and TRBJ1-1; TRBD1 is a possible D gene (6 bases). CDR1 and CDR2 from the germline V gene are KGHSH and LQKENI. V was trimmed by 3 bases and J by 5 bases, leaving 19 bases between them. The length of the CDR3 is 16 residues. In DNA form, the CDR3 reads TGTGCCAGCTCACCGTCCCAGGGGCGAGGTGGGACTGAAGCTTTCTTT. Amino acid sequence: CASSPSQGRGGTEAFF.

This clonotype was detected many times. V usage is TRBV7-2 and J usage is TRBJ1-5, with D possibly TRBD1 on 5 matching bases. With 5 bases removed from V and 1 base from J, the gap between germline ends came to 15 bases. The V gene's germline CDR1 is SGHTA and CDR2 FQGNSA. CDR3 length: 16 amino acids. Here the CDR3 reads CASSLRDGRSNQPQHF. The CDR3 DNA is TGTGCCAGCAGCCTGAGGGACGGGCGGAGCAATCAGCCCCAGCATTTT.

This clonotype came up many times. J is TRBJ1-2 and V is TRBV12-3 or TRBV12-4, with D hard to call. The CDR3 consists of 11 residues. The germline V and J ends were trimmed by 6 bases and 6 bases, with 8 bases remaining between them. The DNA for the CDR3 is TGTGCCAGCAGCCCTTCGAATGGCTACACCTTC. Its protein product is CASSPSNGYTF.

The sample holds many counts of this clonotype. The rearrangement links TRBV20-1 to TRBJ2-5, with D possibly matching TRBD1 (6 bases). This CDR3 comprises 15 residues. Germline-derived CDR1 and CDR2 are DFQATT and SNEGSKA (reference sequence). Trimming left V 6 bases short and J 5 bases short, with 22 bases between. CDR3 DNA sequence: TGCAGTGCCTCCGCCCGGGACAAAAGATTGGAGACCCAGTACTTC. This sequence encodes CSASARDKRLETQYF.

The chain joins TRBV3-1 to TRBJ1-5, with a weak D call TRBD1 (5 bases). Trimming cost V 1 base and J 4 bases, with 8 bases left between them. CDR3 length: 14 amino acids. Germline V gives CDR1 LGHDT, CDR2 YNNKEL (reference sequence). The CDR3: CASSQASGNQPQHF. The CDR3 nucleotides read TGTGCCAGCAGCCAAGCTTCAGGGAATCAGCCCCAGCATTTT.

This clonotype was found a few times. The V gene is TRBV27, the J gene TRBJ2-3, with D possibly being TRBD1 (6 bases). V lost 4 bases, J lost 7 bases, and 12 bases lay in between. The CDR3 extends over 13 amino acids. The germline gives CDR1 MNHEY, CDR2 SMNVEV (reference sequence). CDR3 DNA: TGTGCCAGCAGTTCTACAGGGATCTATACGCAGTATTTT. This codes for CASSSTGIYTQYF.

The sample holds many counts of this clonotype. The rearrangement links TRBV20-1 to TRBJ1-2; weak D call: TRBD1 (6 bases). Germline assignment: CDR1 DFQATT and CDR2 SNEGSKA (reference sequence). The germline V and J ends were trimmed by 0 bases and 12 bases, with 17 bases remaining between them. The CDR3 runs 13 residues. CDR3 nucleotides: TGCAGTGCTAGAGAGGACAGTCCCGGGATGCACACCTTC. Translated: CSAREDSPGMHTF.

The rearrangement uses TRBV20-1 and TRBJ2-7; D is unclear. Germline CDR1 and CDR2: DFQATT and SNEGSKA (reference sequence). The CDR3 runs 15 residues. V lost 0 bases, J lost 0 bases, and 12 bases lay in between. The CDR3 region has the DNA TGCAGTGCTAGAGACAGTCTACTCAGCTCCTACGAGCAGTACTTC. As protein: CSARDSLLSSYEQYF.

This clonotype showed up just a few times. CDR3 sequence: CASRDRSANNSPLHF. CDR3 nucleotides: TGTGCCTCCCGGGACAGGAGCGCTAATAATTCACCCCTCCACTTT. The chain recombines TRBV15 with TRBJ1-6, with 8 positions matching TRBD1. Trimming at V came to 11 bases and at J to 5 bases, leaving 11 bases not matched to a gene. CDR3 length: 15 residues. CDR1 and CDR2 from the germline V gene are LNHNV and YYDKDF (reference sequence).

Concerning this clonotype: A much larger clone lies one base from this, so it may be a read error. A read error is likely, as this CDR3 ends without the conserved phenylalanine or tryptophan. CDR3 loop: CASTGVETGMDTEAFL. The CDR3 coding sequence is TGTGCCAGCACAGGCGTGGAGACAGGGATGGACACTGAAGCTTTCCTT. This chain links TRBV12-3 or TRBV12-4 with TRBJ1-1; 7 bases match TRBD1. CDR3 length equals 16 residues. With V trimmed by 7 bases and J by 3 bases, 14 bases remained unmatched.

This rearrangement joins TRBV19 to TRBJ2-2; TRBD1 agrees at 9 bases. Germline V lookup: CDR1 LNHDA, CDR2 SQIVND (reference sequence). The CDR3 is 17 amino acids. The V segment lost 4 bases and the J segment 3 bases; nucleotides outside the gene matches: 9. In DNA, the CDR3 is TGTGCCAGTAGTAGAGGTAGACAGGGGGGGCACACCGGGGAGCTGTTTTTT. This codes for CASSRGRQGGHTGELFF.